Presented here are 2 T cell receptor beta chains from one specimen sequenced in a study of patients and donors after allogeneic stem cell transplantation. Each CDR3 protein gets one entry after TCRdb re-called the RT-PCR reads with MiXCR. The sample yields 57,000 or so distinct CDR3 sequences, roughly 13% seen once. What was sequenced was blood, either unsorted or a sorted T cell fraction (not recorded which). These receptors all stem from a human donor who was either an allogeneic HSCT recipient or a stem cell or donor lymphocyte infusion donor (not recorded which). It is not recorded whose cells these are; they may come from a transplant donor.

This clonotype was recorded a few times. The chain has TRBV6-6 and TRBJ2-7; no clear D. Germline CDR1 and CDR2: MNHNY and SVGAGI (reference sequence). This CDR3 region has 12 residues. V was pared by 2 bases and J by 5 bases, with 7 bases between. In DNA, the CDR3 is TGTGCCAGCAGTTACGGCAGCCACGAGCAGTACTTC. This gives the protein CASSYGSHEQYF.

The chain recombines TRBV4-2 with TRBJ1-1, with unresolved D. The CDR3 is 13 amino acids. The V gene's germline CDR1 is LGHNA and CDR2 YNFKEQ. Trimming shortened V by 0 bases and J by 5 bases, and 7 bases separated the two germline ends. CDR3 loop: CASSQDPGTEAFF. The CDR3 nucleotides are TGTGCCAGCAGCCAAGATCCGGGGACTGAAGCTTTCTTT.